Sequencing of this T cell receptor beta chain was carried out in a study of shared clonotypes between healthy human individuals. Study context: Serving as donors were two women and three men, whose ages spanned 18 to 49.

Whole-study findings and limits: Naive subsets generally had larger estimated richness than memory subsets.

Note on this clone: The target antigen is unknown.

The assay was run at deep level. Per the authors' pipeline: Junction-only immunoSEQ sequences carried no quality scores, so filtering differed. Using immunoSEQ multiplex PCR, the repertoire was profiled, and TCRdb retains in-frame clones only, with some absent. That table gives V, J and clone size, and the DNA gave D and trimming. The sample shows more than 2 million clones, just under 95% of them seen only once. V lost 5 bases and J lost 0; bases outside the gene matches: 3. There are 16 residues in the CDR3. The V gene's germline CDR1 is MDHEN and CDR2 SYDVKM. CD45RO negativity and positive selection for CCR7 defined naive CD8 cells, a population that excluded terminally differentiated effector memory CD45RA+ cells.

The clonotype originates from a man younger than 30 in good health. Some clones in this sample may be carry-over from other donors' samples. The chain links TRBV28 to TRBJ2-7; 14 bases map to TRBD2. Sequencing was carried out using naive CD8+ T cells from PBMCs. CDR3 DNA: TGTGCCAGCAGTATGGGGACTAGCGGGGGCTCCTACGAGCAGTACTTC. It specifies CASSMGTSGGSYEQYF.